This T cell receptor (beta chain) came from a study of blood T cell repertoires in COVID-19. Clones were read by immunoSEQ multiplex PCR, and TCRdb kept only the in-frame ones, dropping some. The table lists roughly 370,000 clones, 87% of them singletons. V lost 5 bases, J lost 7 bases, and 11 bases stayed unmatched. Germline V lookup: CDR1 MDHEN, CDR2 SYDVKM. The CDR3 sequence is 15 residues long. The source is a woman aged 50 to 60 who had recovered from COVID-19. The material sequenced was PBMCs or T cells enriched from blood (not recorded which). The chain links TRBV28 to TRBJ1-5, with TRBD1 matching over 7 bases. The CDR3 bases are TGTGCCAGCAGTCATCCAACAGGGGTCCGCCAGCCCCAGCATTTT. Translated: CASSHPTGVRQPQHF. Full variable domain (missing parts from reference TRBV28 and TRBJ1-5): DVKVTQSSRYLVKRTGEKVFLECVQDMDHENMFWYRQDPGLGLRLIYFSYDVKMKEKGDIPEGYSVSREKKERFSLILESASTNQTSMYLCASSHPTGVRQPQHFGDGTRLSIL.